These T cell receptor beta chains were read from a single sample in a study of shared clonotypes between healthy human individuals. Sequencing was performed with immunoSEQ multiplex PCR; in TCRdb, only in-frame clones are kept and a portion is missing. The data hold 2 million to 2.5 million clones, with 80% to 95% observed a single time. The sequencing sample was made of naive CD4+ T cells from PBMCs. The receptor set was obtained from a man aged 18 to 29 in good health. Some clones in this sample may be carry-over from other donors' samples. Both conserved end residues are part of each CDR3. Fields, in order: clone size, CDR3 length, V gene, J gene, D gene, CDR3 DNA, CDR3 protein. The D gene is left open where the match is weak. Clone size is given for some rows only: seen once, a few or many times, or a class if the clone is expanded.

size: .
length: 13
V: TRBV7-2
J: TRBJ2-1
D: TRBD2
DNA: TGTGCCAGCAGCCCGGAGGGACTAGGCAAGCAGTTCTTC
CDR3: CASSPEGLGKQFF

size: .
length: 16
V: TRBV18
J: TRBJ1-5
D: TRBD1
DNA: TGTGCCAGCTCACGAAACGGACAGGGGAACGGGCAGCCCCAGCATTTT
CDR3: CASSRNGQGNGQPQHF

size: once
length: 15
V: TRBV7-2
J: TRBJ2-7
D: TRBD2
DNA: TGTGCCAGCAGCCAAACTAGCGTGAGCTCCTACGAGCAGTACTTC
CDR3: CASSQTSVSSYEQYF

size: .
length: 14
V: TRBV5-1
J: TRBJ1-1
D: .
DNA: TGCGCCAGCAGAGCGGGACCGGGGGACACTGAAGCTTTCTTT
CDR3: CASRAGPGDTEAFF

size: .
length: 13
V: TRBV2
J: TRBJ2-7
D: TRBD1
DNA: TGTGCCAGCGGGGGACAGGCAGCCTACGAGCAGTACTTC
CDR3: CASGGQAAYEQYF

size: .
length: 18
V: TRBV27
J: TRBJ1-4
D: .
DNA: TGTGCCAGCAGCCTCAAGGGGGGGGGATGGCGGATTAATGAAAAACTGTTTTTT
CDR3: CASSLKGGGWRINEKLFF

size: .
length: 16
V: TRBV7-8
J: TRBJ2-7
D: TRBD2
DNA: TGTGCCAGCAGCTTAAAGCTAGCGGGAACCTCCTACGAGCAGTACTTC
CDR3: CASSLKLAGTSYEQYF

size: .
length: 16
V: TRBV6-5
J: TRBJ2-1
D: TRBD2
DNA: TGTGCCAGCAGTTACGGGGGGACTACTACCTACAATGAGCAGTTCTTC
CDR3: CASSYGGTTTYNEQFF

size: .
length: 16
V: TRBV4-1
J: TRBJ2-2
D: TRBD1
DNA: TGCGCCAGCAGCACCAGCCGGGACAGGGGAAACGGGGAGCTGTTTTTT
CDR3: CASSTSRDRGNGELFF

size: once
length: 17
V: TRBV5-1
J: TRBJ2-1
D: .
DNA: TGCGCCAGCAGCCCCCTCGCGGGGACTCCCTCCTACAATGAGCAGTTCTTC
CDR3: CASSPLAGTPSYNEQFF

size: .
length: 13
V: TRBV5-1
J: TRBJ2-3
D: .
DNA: TGCGCCAGCAGCCTGCAAGGGGCAGATACGCAGTATTTT
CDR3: CASSLQGADTQYF

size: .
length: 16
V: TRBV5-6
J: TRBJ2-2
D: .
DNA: TGTGCCAGCAGCCCGGGGGACCCGACGAACACCGGGGAGCTGTTTTTT
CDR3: CASSPGDPTNTGELFF

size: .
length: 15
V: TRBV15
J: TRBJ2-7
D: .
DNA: TGTGCCACCAGCAGAGATCGACTGCTCACCTACGAGCAGTACTTC
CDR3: CATSRDRLLTYEQYF

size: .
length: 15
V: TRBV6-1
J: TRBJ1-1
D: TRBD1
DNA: TGTGCCAGCAGTGATGGACAGGTGGGTGGCACTGAAGCTTTCTTT
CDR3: CASSDGQVGGTEAFF

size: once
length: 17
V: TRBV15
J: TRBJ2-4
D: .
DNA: TGTGCCACCAGCGGTCGTAGGGGGGCGTCAGCCAAAAACATTCAGTACTTC
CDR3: CATSGRRGASAKNIQYF

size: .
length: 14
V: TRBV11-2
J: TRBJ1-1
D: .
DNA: TGTGCCAGCAGCGGTAGGGGCGCGAACACTGAAGCTTTCTTT
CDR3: CASSGRGANTEAFF

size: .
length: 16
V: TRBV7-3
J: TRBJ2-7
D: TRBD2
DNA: TGTGCCAGCAGCTTATCGGGACTAGCGGGAGATTACGAGCAGTACTTC
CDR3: CASSLSGLAGDYEQYF

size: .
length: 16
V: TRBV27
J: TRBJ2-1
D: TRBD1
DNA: TGTGCCAGCAGTTCTTTTCGACAGGGCCGTTACAATGAGCAGTTCTTC
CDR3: CASSSFRQGRYNEQFF

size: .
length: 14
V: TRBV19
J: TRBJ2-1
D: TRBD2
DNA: TGTGCCAGTAGAGGGACTAGTCTCTACAATGAGCAGTTCTTC
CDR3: CASRGTSLYNEQFF

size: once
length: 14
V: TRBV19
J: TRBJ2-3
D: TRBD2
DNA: TGTGCCAGTTCCATAGCGGGAGTTACAGATACGCAGTATTTT
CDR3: CASSIAGVTDTQYF

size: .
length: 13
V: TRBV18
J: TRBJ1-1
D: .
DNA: TGTGCCAGCTCACTAATCGGGAACACTGAAGCTTTCTTT
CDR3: CASSLIGNTEAFF

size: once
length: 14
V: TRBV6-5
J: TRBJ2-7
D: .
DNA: TGTGCCAGCAGTTACGGTGGCAGGGTGGACGAGCAGTACTTC
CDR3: CASSYGGRVDEQYF

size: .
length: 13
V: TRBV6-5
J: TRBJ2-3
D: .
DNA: TGTGCCAGCAGGTCCCGGGCGACAGATACGCAGTATTTT
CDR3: CASRSRATDTQYF

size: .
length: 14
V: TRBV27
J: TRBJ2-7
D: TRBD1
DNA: TGTGCCAGCAGTCCGGACAGGGTCTCCTACGAGCAGTACTTC
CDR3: CASSPDRVSYEQYF

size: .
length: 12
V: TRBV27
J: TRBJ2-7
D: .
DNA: TGTGCCAGCAGTTCAGCTGGGGGGGAGCAGTACTTC
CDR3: CASSSAGGEQYF

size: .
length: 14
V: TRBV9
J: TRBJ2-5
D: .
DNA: TGTGCCAGCAGCGTACGTGGGAACCAAGAGACCCAGTACTTC
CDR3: CASSVRGNQETQYF

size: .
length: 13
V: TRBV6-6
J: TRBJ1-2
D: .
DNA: TGTGCCAGCAGAGGTCACGGTGGGGGGGGCTACACCTTC
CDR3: CASRGHGGGGYTF

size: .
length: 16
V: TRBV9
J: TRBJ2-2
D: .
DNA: TGTGCCAGCAGGTTCGGGAGACCACCATTCACCGGGGAGCTGTTTTTT
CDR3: CASRFGRPPFTGELFF

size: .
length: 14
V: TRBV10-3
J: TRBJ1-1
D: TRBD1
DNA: TGTGCCATCAGTGACCGACAGGGGCCCACTGAAGCTTTCTTT
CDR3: CAISDRQGPTEAFF

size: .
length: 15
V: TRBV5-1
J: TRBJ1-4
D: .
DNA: TGCGCCAGCACCCTCCAGGGAACGACTAATGAAAAACTGTTTTTT
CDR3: CASTLQGTTNEKLFF

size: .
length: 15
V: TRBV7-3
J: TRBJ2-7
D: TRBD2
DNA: TGTGCCAGCAGCCTACTAGCGGGAGGGGGACACGAGCAGTACTTC
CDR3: CASSLLAGGGHEQYF

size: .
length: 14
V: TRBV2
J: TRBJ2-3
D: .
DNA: TGTGCCAGCAGTGAATTAGCGGTCACAGATACGCAGTATTTT
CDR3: CASSELAVTDTQYF

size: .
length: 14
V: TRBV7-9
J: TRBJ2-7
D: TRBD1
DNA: TGTGCCAGCATCTCCGGGACAGGGGGCCGCGAGCAGTACTTC
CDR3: CASISGTGGREQYF

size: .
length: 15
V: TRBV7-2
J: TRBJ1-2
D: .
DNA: TGTGCCAGCAGCTTAGGAGGCCCGATTTTGCCTGGCTACACCTTC
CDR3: CASSLGGPILPGYTF

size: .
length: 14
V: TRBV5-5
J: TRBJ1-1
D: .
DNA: TGTGCCAGCAGCTTGTTAACGACGAACACTGAAGCTTTCTTT
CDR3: CASSLLTTNTEAFF

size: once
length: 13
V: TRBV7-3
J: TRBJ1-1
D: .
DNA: TGTGCCAGCAGGAGCCAAGTTGGGACTGAAGCTTTCTTT
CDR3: CASRSQVGTEAFF

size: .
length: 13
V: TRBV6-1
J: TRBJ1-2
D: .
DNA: TGTGCCAGCACCCCTGGGAGGCTTTATGGCTACACCTTC
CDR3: CASTPGRLYGYTF

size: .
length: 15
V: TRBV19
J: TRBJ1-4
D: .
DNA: TGTGCCAGTAGGGGAAGGATTGCAACTAATGAAAAACTGTTTTTT
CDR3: CASRGRIATNEKLFF

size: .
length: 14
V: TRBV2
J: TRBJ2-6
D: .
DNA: TGTGCCAGCAAGGGGGACTCTGGGGCCAACGTCCTGACTTTC
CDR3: CASKGDSGANVLTF

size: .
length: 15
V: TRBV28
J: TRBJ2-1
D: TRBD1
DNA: TGTGCCAGCAGTTTGCCGGACAGGTTATCTGGGGAGCAGTTCTTC
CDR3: CASSLPDRLSGEQFF

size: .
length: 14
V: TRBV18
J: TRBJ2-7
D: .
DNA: TGTGCCAGCTCCCAAGACAGGCGATCCTACGAGCAGTACTTC
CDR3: CASSQDRRSYEQYF

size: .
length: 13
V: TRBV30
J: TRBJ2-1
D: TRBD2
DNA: TGTGCCTGGAGTGTAGGGACTAGCGGGAGCCAGTTCTTC
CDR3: CAWSVGTSGSQFF

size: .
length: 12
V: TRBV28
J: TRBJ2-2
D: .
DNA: TGTGCCAGCCAACAGAACACCGGGGAGCTGTTTTTT
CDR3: CASQQNTGELFF

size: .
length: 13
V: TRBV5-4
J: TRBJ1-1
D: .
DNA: TGTGCCAGCAGCTCAGTCAGTGCCTCTGAAGCTTTCTTT
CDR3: CASSSVSASEAFF

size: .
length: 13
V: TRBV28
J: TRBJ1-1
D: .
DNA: TGTGCCAGCAGTTTAATGGGGAACGCTGAAGCTTTCTTT
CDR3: CASSLMGNAEAFF